This TCR beta chain was profiled in a study of vaccination and CD4 T cells after COVID-19. Looking at the study overall: Control wells got either CEFX epitopes, HIV-1 Nef peptides, or no peptide at all.

Study findings and constraints: Spike mono-reactive status applied to 304 of 307 vaccine-specific clones in convalescent patients.

Oncomine TCR Beta short-read sequencing was applied to DNA from cultured CD4+ T cells. TCRdb re-called the PCR reads with MiXCR, one entry per CDR3 protein. This sample has under 15,000 distinct CDR3 sequences, with about three fifths found just once. This sample's treatment: approximately nine-day PBMC culture with coronavirus spike peptide pools or control peptides (ViraFEST assay). V lost 7 bases to trimming and J lost 5 bases; unmatched junction nucleotides: 5. Germline lookup yields CDR1 MNHNS and CDR2 SASEGT. CDR3 length: 14 amino acids. In its sample, this clonotype was seen a few times. What it recognizes is unknown.

V is TRBV6-1 and J is TRBJ2-5; TRBD1 matches at 12 bases. The sequenced material came from CD4+ T cells from blood, cultured in vitro. The sequence derives from a human donor who had recovered from COVID-19. In nucleotides, the CDR3 is TGTGCCAGCATAAGGGACAGGGGGCGGGAGACCCAGTACTTC. This gives the protein CASIRDRGRETQYF.